This T cell receptor (beta chain) was captured by sequencing in a study of blood T cell repertoires in COVID-19. Germline-derived CDR1 and CDR2 are SGHRS and YFSETQ. There are 15 residues in the CDR3. Between the trimmed V and J ends, which lost 0 bases and 0 bases, there was a span of 7 bases. Some clones are missing from TCRdb's copy, which holds only in-frame ones; the method was immunoSEQ multiplex PCR. Of about 140,000 clones in the sample, approximately 90% were seen once. V and J are TRBV5-1 and TRBJ1-3, with D possibly TRBD1 on 5 matching bases. This TCR was recovered from a human donor with COVID-19, enrolled during active disease. The donor label of this sample is uncertain. The sequenced sample consisted of peripheral blood. CDR3 coding DNA: TGCGCCAGCAGCTTGGGGACATTCTCTGGAAACACCATATATTTT. Translated: CASSLGTFSGNTIYF.